This T cell receptor (beta chain) was identified in a study of T-cell memory formation after mild COVID-19. Concerning this clonotype itself: Its antigen is still unknown.

TCR alpha and TCR beta cDNA libraries with sample barcodes and UMIs came from 5'RACE using constant-segment primers. TCRdb used MiXCR to reprocess the 5' RACE reads, holding one entry per CDR3 protein. Counted here are 550,000 to 650,000 distinct CDR3 sequences, roughly 17% occurring once; the ten biggest clones make up less than 10%. The germline CDR1 and CDR2 sequences are SEHNR and FQNEAQ (reference sequence). This CDR3 has 19 amino acids. V was shortened by 5 bases and J by 2 bases, with 27 bases between the two germline ends. Study-wide findings and caveats: The pre-infection memory compartment contained some responding clones, suggesting cross-reactive memory joined.

The chain is built from TRBV7-9 and TRBJ2-5, with D perhaps TRBD1 (7 bases). The source is an adult woman who had mild COVID-19 (a few samples of this study predate the infection). Cell type and time point are not known. Sequencing was done on a sample of PBMCs or a T cell subset sorted from them (not recorded which). CDR3 region: CASSPRLGGGHPLQETQYF. CDR3 sequence (DNA): TGTGCCAGCAGCCCGAGGCTCGGAGGGGGCCATCCTCTTCAAGAGACCCAGTACTTC. Based on the CDR3 plus reference TRBV7-9 and TRBJ2-5, the full variable domain is DTGVSQNPRHKITKRGQNVTFRCDPISEHNRLYWYRQTLGQGPEFLTYFQNEAQLEKSRLLSDRFSAERPKGSFSTLEIQRTEQGDSAMYLCASSPRLGGGHPLQETQYFGPGTRLLVL.